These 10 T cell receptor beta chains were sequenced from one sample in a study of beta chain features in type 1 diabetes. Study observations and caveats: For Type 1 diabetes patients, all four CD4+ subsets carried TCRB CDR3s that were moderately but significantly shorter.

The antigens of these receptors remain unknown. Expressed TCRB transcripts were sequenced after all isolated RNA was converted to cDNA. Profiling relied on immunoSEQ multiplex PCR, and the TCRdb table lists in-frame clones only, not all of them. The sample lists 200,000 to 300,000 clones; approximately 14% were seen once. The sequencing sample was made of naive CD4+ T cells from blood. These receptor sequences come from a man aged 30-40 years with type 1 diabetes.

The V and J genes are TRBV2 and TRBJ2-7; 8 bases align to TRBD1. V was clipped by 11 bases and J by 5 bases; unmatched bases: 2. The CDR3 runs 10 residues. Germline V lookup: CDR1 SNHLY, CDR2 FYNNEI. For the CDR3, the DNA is TGTGCCGGACAGGGCGACGAGCAGTACTTC. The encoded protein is CAGQGDEQYF.

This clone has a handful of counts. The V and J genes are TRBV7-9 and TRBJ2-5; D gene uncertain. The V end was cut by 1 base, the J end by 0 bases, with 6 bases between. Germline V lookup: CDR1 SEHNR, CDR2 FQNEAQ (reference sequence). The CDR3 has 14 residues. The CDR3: CASSLGTNQETQYF. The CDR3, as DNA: TGTGCCAGCAGCTTAGGCACAAACCAAGAGACCCAGTACTTC.

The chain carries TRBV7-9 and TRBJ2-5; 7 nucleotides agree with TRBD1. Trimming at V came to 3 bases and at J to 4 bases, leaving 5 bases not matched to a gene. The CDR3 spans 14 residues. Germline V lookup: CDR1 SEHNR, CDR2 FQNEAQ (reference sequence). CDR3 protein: CASSLEQGRETQYF. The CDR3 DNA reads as TGTGCCAGCAGCTTGGAACAGGGGCGAGAGACCCAGTACTTC. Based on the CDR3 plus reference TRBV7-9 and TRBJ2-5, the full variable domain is DTGVSQNPRHKITKRGQNVTFRCDPISEHNRLYWYRQTLGQGPEFLTYFQNEAQLEKSRLLSDRFSAERPKGSFSTLEIQRTEQGDSAMYLCASSLEQGRETQYFGPGTRLLVL.

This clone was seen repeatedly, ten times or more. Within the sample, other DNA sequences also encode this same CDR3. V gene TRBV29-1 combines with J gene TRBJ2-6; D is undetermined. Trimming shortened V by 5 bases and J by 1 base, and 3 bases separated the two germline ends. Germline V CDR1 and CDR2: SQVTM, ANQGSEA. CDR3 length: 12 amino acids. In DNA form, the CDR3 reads TGCAGCGTTTTATCTGGGGCCAACGTCCTGACTTTC. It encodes CSVLSGANVLTF. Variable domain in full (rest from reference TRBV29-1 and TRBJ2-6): SAVISQKPSRDICQRGTSLTIQCQVDSQVTMMFWYRQQPGQSLTLIATANQGSEATYESGFVIDKFPISRPNLTFSTLTVSNMSPEDSSIYLCSVLSGANVLTFGAGSRLTVL.

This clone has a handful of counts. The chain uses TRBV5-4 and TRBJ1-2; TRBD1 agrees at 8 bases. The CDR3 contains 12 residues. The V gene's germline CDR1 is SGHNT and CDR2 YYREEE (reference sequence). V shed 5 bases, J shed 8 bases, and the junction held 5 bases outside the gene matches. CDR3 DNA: TGTGCCAGCAGTAGGACAGGGTTCGGCTACACCTTC. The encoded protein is CASSRTGFGYTF. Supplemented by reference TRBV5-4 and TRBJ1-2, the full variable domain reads ETGVTQSPTHLIKTRGQQVTLRCSSQSGHNTVSWYQQALGQGPQFIFQYYREEENGRGNFPPRFSGLQFPNYSSELNVNALELDDSALYLCASSRTGFGYTFGSGTRLTVV.

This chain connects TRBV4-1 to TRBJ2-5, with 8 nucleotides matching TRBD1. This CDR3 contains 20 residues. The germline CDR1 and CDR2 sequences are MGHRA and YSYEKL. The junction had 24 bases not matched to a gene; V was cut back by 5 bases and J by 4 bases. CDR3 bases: TGCGCCAGCAGCAGAATATTACTCCCCGTACCGGGACAGGTTGGAGAGACCCAGTACTTC. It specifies CASSRILLPVPGQVGETQYF.

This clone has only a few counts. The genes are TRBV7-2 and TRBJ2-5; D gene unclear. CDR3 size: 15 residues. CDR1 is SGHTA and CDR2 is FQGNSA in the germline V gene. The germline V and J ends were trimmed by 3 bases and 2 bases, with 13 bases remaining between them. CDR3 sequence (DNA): TGTGCCAGCAGCTTTACCAGACATACTCAAGAGACCCAGTACTTC. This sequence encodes CASSFTRHTQETQYF.

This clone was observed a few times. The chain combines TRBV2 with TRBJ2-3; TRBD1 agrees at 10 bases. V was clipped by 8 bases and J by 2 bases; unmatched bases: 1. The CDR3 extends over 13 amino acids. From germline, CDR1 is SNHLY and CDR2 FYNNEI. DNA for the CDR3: TGTGCCAGCGGGACAGGGGACACAGATACGCAGTATTTT. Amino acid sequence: CASGTGDTDTQYF.

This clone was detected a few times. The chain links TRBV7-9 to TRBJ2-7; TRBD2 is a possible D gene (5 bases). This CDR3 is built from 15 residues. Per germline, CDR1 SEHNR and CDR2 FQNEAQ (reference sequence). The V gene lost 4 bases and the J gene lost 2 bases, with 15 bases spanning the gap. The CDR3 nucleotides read TGTGCCAGCAGCTCGGACGGAGGAAATCCCTACGAGCAGTACTTC. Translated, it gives CASSSDGGNPYEQYF.

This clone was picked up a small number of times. The CDR3 here is CASSQGTGRSQETQYF. The CDR3 nucleotides are TGCGCCAGCAGCCAAGGGACGGGGAGGTCTCAAGAGACCCAGTACTTC. The chain has TRBV4-1 and TRBJ2-5; D is perhaps TRBD2 (6 bases). Germline CDR1 and CDR2: MGHRA and YSYEKL. CDR3 length: 16 residues. Trimming pared 1 base from V and 2 bases from J, leaving 14 bases between.